One sample yielded the 29 T cell receptor beta chains listed below, sequenced in a study of blood T cell repertoires in COVID-19. The table came from immunoSEQ multiplex PCR; TCRdb's copy has only in-frame clones and leaves some out. The repertoire holds 200,000 to 250,000 clones, with approximately 83% as singletons. Sequencing used PBMCs or T cells enriched from blood (not recorded which). The receptors derive from a woman in her sixties or seventies who had recovered from COVID-19.

A few counts support this clone. This sequence joins TRBV25-1 and TRBJ1-3; D possibly corresponds to TRBD1 (5 bases). CDR1 and CDR2 from the germline V gene are MGHDK and SYGVNS. This CDR3 contains 15 residues. Trimming removed 1 base at V and 4 bases at J, with 11 bases between. This CDR3 is CASSEWRGSGNTIYF. The CDR3 bases are TGTGCCAGCAGTGAATGGAGGGGATCCGGAAACACCATATATTTT. Full variable domain (rest looked up from reference TRBV25-1 and TRBJ1-3): EADIYQTPRYLVIGTGKKITLECSQTMGHDKMYWYQQDPGMELHLIHYSYGVNSTEKGDLSSESTVSRIRTEHFPLTLESARPSHTSQYLCASSEWRGSGNTIYFGEGSWLTVV.

This chain uses TRBV29-1 with TRBJ1-5; 7 bases map to TRBD1. With V trimmed by 4 bases and J by 4 bases, 4 bases remained unmatched. Germline lookup yields CDR1 SQVTM and CDR2 ANQGSEA. The CDR3 is 13 residues long. DNA for the CDR3: TGCAGCGTTGCCGGGACAGATAATCAGCCCCAGCATTTT. Residues: CSVAGTDNQPQHF.

J is TRBJ2-7 and V is TRBV5-5; D is possibly TRBD1 (6 bases). From germline, CDR1 is SGHKS and CDR2 YYEKEE (reference sequence). The V gene lost 4 bases and the J gene lost 4 bases, with 12 bases spanning the gap. CDR3 length: 13 amino acids. In nucleotides, the CDR3 is TGTGCCAGCAGCCCACGGACAGATTACGAGCAGTACTTC. It specifies CASSPRTDYEQYF.

This chain connects TRBV6-5 to TRBJ2-5, with TRBD2 as a possible D gene (7 bases). Between the trimmed V and J ends, which lost 5 bases and 4 bases, there was a span of 17 bases. CDR3 size: 15 residues. In germline, CDR1 is MNHEY, CDR2 SVGAGI. CDR3 in DNA: TGTGCCAGCAGTCCCACAGGGAGGGGGAGAGAGACCCAGTACTTC. Residues: CASSPTGRGRETQYF.

The rearrangement uses TRBV12-5 and TRBJ2-3, with D maybe TRBD2 (5 bases). The CDR3 is 15 amino acids. The V end was cut by 0 bases, the J end by 0 bases, with 7 bases between. CDR1 is LGHNT, CDR2 FRNRAP, per germline. The DNA of the CDR3 is TGTGCTAGTGGTTTGGTAGGGAGAAGCACAGATACGCAGTATTTT. This sequence encodes CASGLVGRSTDTQYF.

This sequence joins TRBV6-2 or TRBV6-3 and TRBJ2-5; no definite D call. Germline assignment: CDR1 MNHEY and CDR2 SVGEGT. The CDR3 is 16 amino acids. V was pared by 6 bases and J by 5 bases, with 22 bases between. The CDR3 DNA follows: TGTGCCAGCAGCAGTCACGGCGGCTACCTCTGGGAGACCCAGTACTTC. This codes for CASSSHGGYLWETQYF.

This clone was observed a single time. This chain links TRBV27 with TRBJ1-5, with a weak D call TRBD1 (6 bases). The CDR3 is 15 residues long. V was shortened by 4 bases and J by 1 base, with 11 bases between the two germline ends. The germline gives CDR1 MNHEY, CDR2 SMNVEV (reference sequence). CDR3 sequence (DNA): TGTGCCAGCAGTTCGGAAGGGACAAGCAATCAGCCCCAGCATTTT. Protein sequence: CASSSEGTSNQPQHF.

In this sample, this clone turned up once. The rearrangement uses TRBV9 and TRBJ1-1; possibly TRBD1 for D (6 bases). Germline V lookup: CDR1 SGDLS, CDR2 YYNGEE. Between the trimmed V and J ends, which lost 3 bases and 1 base, there was a span of 16 bases. The CDR3 extends over 16 amino acids. This CDR3 is CASSANPAQGNTEAFF. CDR3 DNA sequence: TGTGCCAGCAGCGCAAATCCCGCACAGGGGAACACTGAAGCTTTCTTT.

The genes are TRBV6-5 and TRBJ1-4; D gene ambiguous. From germline, CDR1 is MNHEY and CDR2 SVGAGI. V shed 0 bases and J shed 8 bases, with 10 bases lying between them. The CDR3 consists of 14 residues. The CDR3 region is CASSYSLRGEKLFF. CDR3 sequence (DNA): TGTGCCAGCAGTTACTCCCTCAGAGGGGAAAAACTGTTTTTT.

This clone was seen a single time. The chain couples TRBV4-1 to TRBJ1-4, with D possibly TRBD1 on 5 matching bases. The germline V gene has CDR1 MGHRA and CDR2 YSYEKL. Trimming took off 5 bases at V and 8 bases at J, with 15 bases between the two ends. The CDR3 covers 14 residues. DNA for the CDR3: TGCGCCAGCAGCTCCGAGGGCCGGGGGGAAAAACTGTTTTTT. Translation: CASSSEGRGEKLFF.

In its sample, this clone was seen a few times. This sample also contains other DNA sequences that code for the same CDR3. V and J are TRBV20-1 and TRBJ2-7; D remains ambiguous. V lost 1 base, J lost 4 bases, and 5 bases lay in between. The CDR3 extends over 11 amino acids. Germline CDR1 and CDR2: DFQATT and SNEGSKA (reference sequence). CDR3 sequence (DNA): TGCAGTGCTAGAGCCGGTTACGAGCAGTACTTC. It yields the protein CSARAGYEQYF.

The chain recombines TRBV7-9 with TRBJ1-2; TRBD1 matches 10 bases. J gave up 6 bases and V 5 bases, and 0 bases lay outside the gene matches. The CDR3 consists of 12 residues. The germline gives CDR1 SEHNR, CDR2 FQNEAQ (reference sequence). CDR3 in DNA: TGTGCCAGCAGCGGGACAGGGGATGGCTACACCTTC. Its protein product is CASSGTGDGYTF.

The table lists this clone with a few counts. The chain combines TRBV6-5 with TRBJ2-1; perhaps TRBD2 as D (6 bases). CDR3 size: 15 residues. The V end was cut by 6 bases, the J end by 5 bases, with 17 bases between. Germline-derived CDR1 and CDR2 are MNHEY and SVGAGI. The CDR3 nucleotides read TGTGCCAGCAGGCCATTCAGAGCGGGCCACAATGAGCAGTTCTTC. Protein: CASRPFRAGHNEQFF.

This clone is a singleton in its sample. J is TRBJ2-5 and V is TRBV7-9; TRBD1 agrees at 7 bases. Germline assignment: CDR1 SEHNR and CDR2 FQNEAQ (reference sequence). CDR3 length equals 13 residues. Losses at the gene ends were 5 bases for V and 2 bases for J; bases not matched to a gene: 2. CDR3 in DNA: TGTGCCAGCAGCCGGGACAGACAAGAGACCCAGTACTTC. Its translation is CASSRDRQETQYF.

The chain couples TRBV4-2 to TRBJ1-5; D perhaps matches TRBD1 (5 bases). CDR3 length equals 16 residues. Germline CDR1 is LGHNA and CDR2 is YNFKEQ. V gave up 1 base and J gave up 1 base, with 11 bases separating them. CDR3 in amino acids: CASSQVEGPSNQPQHF. The DNA for the CDR3 is TGTGCCAGCAGCCAAGTGGAGGGGCCGAGCAATCAGCCCCAGCATTTT.

The chain is built from TRBV6-4 and TRBJ2-1; 8 nucleotides match TRBD2. Germline-derived CDR1 and CDR2 are MRHNA and SNTAGT. Trimming removed 4 bases from V and 7 bases from J; junction bases left unmatched: 3. The CDR3 is 13 residues long. CDR3 bases: TGTGCCAGCAGTGGGGGACTAGTGAATGAGCAGTTCTTC. This sequence encodes CASSGGLVNEQFF.

The CDR3 coding sequence is TGCGCCAGCAGTCACAGGACAGGGGTCCCCTATTCACCCCTCCACTTT. It yields the protein CASSHRTGVPYSPLHF. This chain uses TRBV23-1 with TRBJ1-6, with 9 bases lining up with TRBD1. TRBV23-1 carries the ORF label, with uncertain function. The CDR3 runs 16 residues. V lost 3 bases, J lost 8 bases, and 8 bases stayed unmatched.

The chain recombines TRBV7-9 with TRBJ2-3, with D maybe TRBD2 (5 bases). This CDR3 spans 14 amino acids. The V and J ends lost 3 bases and 0 bases respectively, with 7 bases between them. Germline lookup yields CDR1 SEHNR and CDR2 FQNEAQ (reference sequence). In nucleotides, the CDR3 is TGTGCCAGCAGCTTGGACTCTAGCACAGATACGCAGTATTTT. Its protein product is CASSLDSSTDTQYF. Full variable domain (rest looked up from reference TRBV7-9 and TRBJ2-3): DTGVSQNPRHKITKRGQNVTFRCDPISEHNRLYWYRQTLGQGPEFLTYFQNEAQLEKSRLLSDRFSAERPKGSFSTLEIQRTEQGDSAMYLCASSLDSSTDTQYFGPGTRLTVL.

Regarding this clone: The sample carries other DNA sequences with the same CDR3. The chain carries TRBV5-6 and TRBJ2-7, with D perhaps matching TRBD2 (6 bases). The germline CDR1 and CDR2 sequences are SGHDT and YYEEEE. The V end was cut by 2 bases, the J end by 0 bases, with 9 bases between. The CDR3 loop spans 14 amino acids. CDR3 sequence: CASSFSGSSYEQYF. In DNA, the CDR3 is TGTGCCAGCAGCTTTAGCGGAAGCTCCTACGAGCAGTACTTC.

In nucleotides, the CDR3 is TGTGCCAGCAGTTTAACAACTGAAGCTTTCTTT. It translates to CASSLTTEAFF. The chain employs TRBV12-3 or TRBV12-4 and TRBJ1-1, with D hard to call. Deletions cut 2 bases from V and 5 bases from J, with 3 bases between. The CDR3 is 11 amino acids.

This chain uses TRBV27 with TRBJ2-7, with D hard to call. V was trimmed by 8 bases and J by 2 bases, leaving 10 bases between them. Per germline, CDR1 MNHEY and CDR2 SMNVEV (reference sequence). The CDR3 consists of 12 residues. CDR3 in DNA: TGTGCCAGCGGATACAGTGCCTACGAGCAGTACTTC. This codes for CASGYSAYEQYF.

The genes are TRBV19 and TRBJ1-5, with 8 bases aligning to TRBD1. The V and J ends lost 5 bases and 2 bases, in that order; junction bases with no gene match: 17. In germline, CDR1 is LNHDA, CDR2 SQIVND (reference sequence). CDR3 size: 19 residues. The DNA for the CDR3 is TGTGCCAGTAGTCTCGGGGCCACAGGGGGGAAAAGGGGCAATCAGCCCCAGCATTTT. This codes for CASSLGATGGKRGNQPQHF.

The V call is TRBV3-1 (or the pseudogene TRBV3-2), the J call TRBJ1-2; maybe TRBD1 (6 bases). Germline V CDR1 and CDR2: LGHDT, YNNKEL (reference sequence). The CDR3 spans 16 residues. Trimming left V 1 base short and J 4 bases short, with 16 bases between. CDR3 bases: TGTGCCAGCAGCCAAGTCACAGGGAGGGATAGCTATGGCTACACCTTC. It encodes CASSQVTGRDSYGYTF.

The V gene is TRBV6-5, the J gene TRBJ1-1; 7 bases map to TRBD1. Germline V CDR1 and CDR2: MNHEY, SVGAGI. The CDR3 runs 13 residues. With V trimmed by 5 bases and J by 7 bases, 7 bases remained unmatched. DNA of the CDR3: TGTGCCAGCAGTCGAGGACAGGACCTTGAAGCTTTCTTT. This translates into CASSRGQDLEAFF.

This clone was observed a handful of times. The chain joins TRBV30 to TRBJ1-1; TRBD1 is a possible D gene (6 bases). The CDR3 length is 12 residues. The V end was cut by 4 bases, the J end by 5 bases, with 11 bases between. Germline V gene data show CDR1 as GTSNPN and CDR2 as SVGIG (reference sequence). The CDR3 region is CAWNTGFTEAFF. In nucleotides, the CDR3 is TGTGCCTGGAATACAGGGTTTACTGAAGCTTTCTTT.

This clone was observed once. The gene calls are TRBV27 and TRBJ1-4; 10 bases fit TRBD1. The CDR3 is 18 residues long. Trimming removed 7 bases from V and 7 bases from J; junction bases left unmatched: 18. CDR1 is MNHEY and CDR2 is SMNVEV in the germline V gene (reference sequence). CDR3 sequence: CASTTLRGGQGPSEKLFF. Written as DNA, the CDR3 is TGTGCCAGCACCACCCTGAGGGGGGGACAGGGGCCAAGTGAAAAACTGTTTTTT. Full variable domain (remainder filled in from reference TRBV27 and TRBJ1-4): EAQVTQNPRYLITVTGKKLTVTCSQNMNHEYMSWYRQDPGLGLRQIYYSMNVEVTDKGDVPEGYKVSRKEKRNFPLILESPSPNQTSLYFCASTTLRGGQGPSEKLFFGSGTQLSVL.

The V and J genes are TRBV18 and TRBJ1-1, with D maybe TRBD1 (6 bases). The CDR3 covers 14 residues. In germline, CDR1 is KGHSH, CDR2 LQKENI. Trimming took off 5 bases at V and 1 base at J, with 11 bases between the two ends. The CDR3 protein is CASSSLGQNTEAFF. DNA for the CDR3: TGTGCCAGCTCATCTTTGGGACAGAACACTGAAGCTTTCTTT. Supplemented by reference TRBV18 and TRBJ1-1, the full variable domain reads NAGVMQNPRHLVRRRGQEARLRCSPMKGHSHVYWYRQLPEEGLKFMVYLQKENIIDESGMPKERFSAEFPKEGPSILRIQQVVRGDSAAYFCASSSLGQNTEAFFGQGTRLTVV.

This sequence joins TRBV18 and TRBJ1-1; D not resolved. Trimming cost V 5 bases and J 4 bases, with 11 bases left between them. The CDR3 totals 13 residues. Germline V gene lookup returns CDR1 KGHSH and CDR2 LQKENI. The CDR3 region has the DNA TGTGCCAGCTCAGCAGAGGATGGCACTGAAGCTTTCTTT. It specifies CASSAEDGTEAFF. Supplemented by reference TRBV18 and TRBJ1-1, the full variable domain reads NAGVMQNPRHLVRRRGQEARLRCSPMKGHSHVYWYRQLPEEGLKFMVYLQKENIIDESGMPKERFSAEFPKEGPSILRIQQVVRGDSAAYFCASSAEDGTEAFFGQGTRLTVV.

The chain carries TRBV6-5 and TRBJ1-2; D not resolved. CDR3 length: 13 amino acids. With 10 bases removed from V and 2 bases from J, the gap between germline ends came to 14 bases. Germline loops: CDR1 MNHEY, CDR2 SVGAGI. CDR3 loop: CATAREPNYGYTF. Written as DNA, the CDR3 is TGTGCCACCGCTCGCGAGCCCAACTATGGCTACACCTTC.